The 22 T cell receptor beta chains listed next were all sequenced from one sample in a study of vaccination and CD4 T cells after COVID-19. Indicated treatment: approximately nine-day PBMC culture with coronavirus spike peptide pools or control peptides (ViraFEST assay). These receptors' targets are unknown. Cultured CD4+ T cell DNA underwent sequencing with the Oncomine TCR Beta short-read assay. Using its own MiXCR run on the PCR reads, TCRdb lists one record per CDR3 protein. Among approximately 20,000 distinct CDR3 sequences listed, approximately 50% were seen once. The sequenced material came from CD4+ T cells from blood, cultured in vitro. The receptors shown here come from a human donor who had recovered from COVID-19.

This clonotype came up a few times. The chain uses TRBV12-3 or TRBV12-4 and TRBJ2-4; 9 nucleotides match TRBD2. The J segment lost 6 bases and the V segment lost 5 bases, leaving 8 bases of the junction unmatched. The CDR3 extends over 15 amino acids. CDR3 in amino acids: CASSLPGTSLNIQYF. In DNA form, the CDR3 reads TGTGCCAGCAGTCTGCCCGGGACTAGCCTAAACATTCAGTACTTC.

This clonotype appeared a few times. The rearrangement joins TRBV27 to TRBJ1-1, with TRBD1 as a possible D gene (6 bases). V dropped 2 bases and J dropped 1 base, with 17 bases sitting between them. The CDR3 is 17 residues long. The germline gives CDR1 MNHEY, CDR2 SMNVEV (reference sequence). CDR3 coding DNA: TGTGCCAGCAGTTTAATCCCTCCGGGACACCCGAACACTGAAGCTTTCTTT. It is translated as CASSLIPPGHPNTEAFF.

By proportion, this clonotype is medium-sized. The rearrangement joins TRBV20-1 to TRBJ2-7, with TRBD1 matching 8 bases. V shed 7 bases, J shed 1 base, and the junction held 6 bases outside the gene matches. The germline CDR1 and CDR2 sequences are DFQATT and SNEGSKA (reference sequence). CDR3 length: 13 amino acids. CDR3 nucleotide sequence: TGCAGTGTGGGACAGGACGCTTCCTACGAGCAGTACTTC. This codes for CSVGQDASYEQYF.

V usage is TRBV6-4 and J usage is TRBJ1-1; D ambiguous. The CDR3 spans 13 residues. With 0 bases removed from V and 4 bases from J, the gap between germline ends came to 6 bases. Germline V gene sequence: CDR1 MRHNA, CDR2 SNTAGT. The CDR3 spells CASSDSLSTEAFF. CDR3 DNA sequence: TGTGCCAGCAGTGACTCTCTGTCCACTGAAGCTTTCTTT.

This clonotype was counted only a few times. J is TRBJ1-1 and V is TRBV24-1; 8 bases fit TRBD1. The CDR3 is 15 amino acids. The J segment lost 1 base and the V segment lost 8 bases, leaving 8 bases of the junction unmatched. The germline gives CDR1 KGHDR, CDR2 SFDVKD. The CDR3 DNA reads as TGTGCCACCACCATAGGACAGGGAGAGAACACTGAAGCTTTCTTT. It yields the protein CATTIGQGENTEAFF.

This clonotype was found a few times. The V gene is TRBV19, the J gene TRBJ2-2; D perhaps matches TRBD2 (6 bases). This CDR3 has 16 amino acids. Germline V gene lookup returns CDR1 LNHDA and CDR2 SQIVND (reference sequence). The V gene lost 0 bases and the J gene lost 0 bases, with 8 bases spanning the gap. Here the CDR3 reads CASSIDRDSNTGELFF. As DNA, the CDR3 is TGTGCCAGTAGTATAGACCGGGACTCGAACACCGGGGAGCTGTTTTTT.

The chain couples TRBV25-1 to TRBJ1-3; 7 bases fit TRBD1. The germline CDR1 and CDR2 sequences are MGHDK and SYGVNS. V was clipped by 6 bases and J by 6 bases; unmatched bases: 8. CDR3 length: 14 residues. CDR3 sequence (DNA): TGTGCCAGCAGGGGCACAGGGGAGGCAAACACCATATATTTT. This sequence encodes CASRGTGEANTIYF.

This rearrangement joins TRBV7-2 to TRBJ2-3; no reliable D call. From germline, CDR1 is SGHTA and CDR2 FQGNSA. The CDR3 runs 15 residues. Trimming removed 1 base from V and 3 bases from J, with 11 bases in between. The CDR3 loop is CASSLGIQGTDTQYF. Written as DNA, the CDR3 is TGTGCCAGCAGCTTAGGAATCCAAGGGACAGATACGCAGTATTTT.

The chain carries TRBV7-9 and TRBJ2-5; D unresolved. The germline V and J ends were trimmed by 3 bases and 0 bases, with 8 bases remaining between them. The germline gives CDR1 SEHNR, CDR2 FQNEAQ (reference sequence). The CDR3 has 14 amino acids. In nucleotides, the CDR3 is TGTGCCAGCAGCTTCGGCAGCTACCAAGAGACCCAGTACTTC. Its translation is CASSFGSYQETQYF.

This chain links TRBV6-1 with TRBJ2-2; 14 bases fit TRBD2. Germline V gene lookup returns CDR1 MNHNS and CDR2 SASEGT. The CDR3 length is 18 residues. Trimming removed 5 bases from V and 4 bases from J; junction bases left unmatched: 9. This CDR3 is CASSKKGTSGGGTGELFF. The DNA for the CDR3 is TGTGCCAGCAGTAAAAAAGGGACTAGCGGGGGTGGCACCGGGGAGCTGTTTTTT.

CDR3 coding DNA: TGTGCCAGTAGAGAAAGCACCACTAGCACAGATACGCAGTATTTT. Protein product: CASRESTTSTDTQYF. This chain links TRBV27 with TRBJ2-3; D not certain. Germline V gives CDR1 MNHEY, CDR2 SMNVEV (reference sequence). V lost 9 bases and J 0 bases, leaving 16 bases between the germline ends. The CDR3 contains 15 residues.

This clonotype is a singleton in its sample. The chain couples TRBV28 to TRBJ2-1; D is perhaps TRBD1 or TRBD2 (6 bases each). Germline V lookup: CDR1 MDHEN, CDR2 SYDVKM. Trimming took 0 bases from V and 6 from J, leaving 18 bases between them. The CDR3 covers 17 residues. This CDR3 is CASSLWGGRARGNEQFF. The CDR3 DNA reads as TGTGCCAGCAGTTTATGGGGGGGCCGCGCTAGAGGCAATGAGCAGTTCTTC. The full variable domain, in which reference TRBV28 and TRBJ2-1 provide the parts outside the CDR3, is DVKVTQSSRYLVKRTGEKVFLECVQDMDHENMFWYRQDPGLGLRLIYFSYDVKMKEKGDIPEGYSVSREKKERFSLILESASTNQTSMYLCASSLWGGRARGNEQFFGPGTRLTVL.

This clonotype occurred a few times. The chain links TRBV2 to TRBJ1-6; no clear D gene. The CDR3 has 15 residues. The V end was cut by 5 bases, the J end by 7 bases, with 15 bases between. Germline CDR1 SNHLY, CDR2 FYNNEI. The CDR3 DNA reads as TGTGCCAGCAGTTTGGACCCGGGAGGAAATTCACCCCTCCACTTT. As protein: CASSLDPGGNSPLHF.

CDR3 sequence: CASSQGLADNTGELFF. In nucleotides, the CDR3 is TGTGCCAGCAGCCAAGGACTAGCGGATAACACCGGGGAGCTGTTTTTT. This rearrangement joins TRBV4-2 to TRBJ2-2, with 9 positions matching TRBD2. Germline assignment: CDR1 LGHNA and CDR2 YNFKEQ. The junction had 2 bases not matched to a gene; V was cut back by 1 base and J by 2 bases. This CDR3 region has 16 residues.

This rearrangement joins TRBV6-1 to TRBJ2-3; 8 bases align to TRBD2. Losses at the gene ends were 4 bases for V and 4 bases for J; bases not matched to a gene: 4. The germline gives CDR1 MNHNS, CDR2 SASEGT. CDR3 length equals 14 residues. The chain's CDR3 is CASSGGLVADTQYF. The CDR3 DNA reads as TGTGCCAGCAGTGGGGGACTAGTCGCAGATACGCAGTATTTT.

This chain connects TRBV12-3 or TRBV12-4 to TRBJ1-5, with unresolved D. The CDR3 covers 13 residues. V gave up 3 bases and J gave up 3 bases, with 6 bases separating them. The CDR3 is CASSFGYNQPQHF. Written as DNA, the CDR3 is TGTGCCAGCAGTTTCGGCTACAATCAGCCCCAGCATTTT.

V and J are TRBV19 and TRBJ1-1; D call uncertain. V lost 6 bases and J lost 0, with 14 bases in between. The CDR3 totals 15 residues. Germline CDR1 LNHDA, CDR2 SQIVND (reference sequence). CDR3 bases: TGTGCCAGTAGGGCGAGCCCCGTAATGAACACTGAAGCTTTCTTT. Translated: CASRASPVMNTEAFF.

In regard to this clonotype: The junction departs from germline at one end; a sequencing error may be responsible. The CDR3 reads CASTLQGYTEAFF. Written as DNA, the CDR3 is TGTGCCAGCACCTTACAGGGGTACACTGAAGCTTTCTTT. The rearrangement links TRBV7-2 to TRBJ1-1; 7 bases map to TRBD1. Per the germline V gene, CDR1 is SGHTA and CDR2 is FQGNSA. This CDR3 comprises 13 residues.

V gene TRBV27 combines with J gene TRBJ2-5, with 7 bases identical to TRBD1. This CDR3 is built from 16 residues. V shed 4 bases and J 1 base; nucleotides not matched to a gene: 9. Germline CDR1 and CDR2: MNHEY and SMNVEV (reference sequence). The CDR3 is CASSSVTGTFQETQYF. The CDR3 bases are TGTGCCAGCAGTTCGGTGACAGGGACCTTCCAAGAGACCCAGTACTTC.

The rearrangement links TRBV6-2 or TRBV6-3 to TRBJ2-2; D unresolved. The germline gives CDR1 MNHEY, CDR2 SVGEGT. The CDR3 sequence is 16 residues long. The V end lost 2 bases, the J end lost 0 bases, and 10 bases lay between the germline ends. CDR3: CASSYARRTNTGELFF. The CDR3 DNA reads as TGTGCCAGCAGTTACGCCCGGCGTACGAACACCGGGGAGCTGTTTTTT.

The chain employs TRBV19 and TRBJ2-5, with 12 nucleotides matching TRBD2. CDR1 LNHDA and CDR2 SQIVND come from the germline V gene (reference sequence). The CDR3 runs 15 residues. J lost 4 bases, V lost 5 bases, and 5 bases had no gene match. For the CDR3, the DNA is TGTGCCAGTAGTCCGCCGGGACTAGCGGGAGAGACCCAGTACTTC. It codes for CASSPPGLAGETQYF.

The V call is TRBV7-8, the J call TRBJ1-3, with 7 positions matching TRBD1. Trimming took 7 bases from V and 8 from J; bases not matched to a gene: 8. Germline assignment: CDR1 SGHVS and CDR2 FQNEAQ. The CDR3 length is 13 residues. CDR3 in DNA: TGTGCCAGCACCCGGACAGGCGGGGACACCATATATTTT. Its translation: CASTRTGGDTIYF.